These 21 T cell receptor beta chains originate from one sample sequenced in a study of human T cells and chemical hapten exposure. Each CDR3 protein gets one entry after TCRdb re-called the 5' RACE reads with MiXCR. Found here are around 100,000 distinct CDR3 sequences, approximately 20% of them singletons; the top ten hold around 2.8%. Sequencing started from total RNA isolated from unfractionated whole blood. The receptors derive from a human donor in good health.

This clonotype was seen only a few times. The chain is built from TRBV12-3 or TRBV12-4 and TRBJ1-2; maybe TRBD1 (6 bases). The CDR3 contains 15 residues. Trimming shortened V by 7 bases and J by 8 bases, and 23 bases separated the two germline ends. CDR3 sequence reads: CASTPQGTSGFGYTF. CDR3 DNA: TGTGCCAGCACCCCACAGGGTACCTCCGGCTTCGGCTACACCTTC.

The chain combines TRBV30 with TRBJ1-4; no firm D call. CDR1 GTSNPN and CDR2 SVGIG come from the germline V gene (reference sequence). This CDR3 is 12 amino acids long. Trimming removed 4 bases at V and 13 bases at J, with 16 bases between. Here the CDR3 DNA reads TGTGCCTGGACTCTGGACCCCACGCGACTGTTTTTT. As protein: CAWTLDPTRLFF. The whole variable domain, remainder taken from reference TRBV30 and TRBJ1-4, is SQTIHQWPATLVQPVGSPLSLECTVEGTSNPNLYWYRQAAGRGLQLLFYSVGIGQISSEVPQNLSASRPQDRQFILSSKKLLLSDSGFYLCAWTLDPTRLFFGSGTQLSVL.

This rearrangement joins TRBV6-1 to TRBJ2-2, with a weak D call TRBD1 (6 bases). Deletions cut 8 bases from V and 5 bases from J, with 15 bases between. CDR3 length equals 14 residues. CDR1 and CDR2 from the germline V gene are MNHNS and SASEGT. CDR3 protein: CASLGQRLTGELFF. CDR3 coding DNA: TGTGCCAGCCTGGGACAAAGGTTAACCGGGGAGCTGTTTTTT.

This clonotype was seen only a few times. The chain couples TRBV30 to TRBJ1-2; 7 bases line up with TRBD1. Germline CDR1 reads GTSNPN; CDR2 reads SVGIG (reference sequence). The CDR3 is 13 residues long. V lost 1 base, J lost 8 bases, and 7 bases stayed unmatched. The CDR3 protein is CAWSAEGAEGYTF. CDR3 nucleotide sequence: TGTGCCTGGAGTGCGGAGGGGGCCGAGGGCTACACCTTC.

The chain combines TRBV7-9 with TRBJ1-4; 7 nucleotides align to TRBD1. Germline values: CDR1 SEHNR, CDR2 FQNEAQ (reference sequence). The CDR3 is 15 amino acids. The J segment lost 7 bases and the V segment lost 4 bases, leaving 9 bases of the junction unmatched. The CDR3: CASSSRTGGGEKLFF. CDR3 nucleotide sequence: TGTGCCAGCAGCTCGAGGACAGGAGGAGGTGAAAAACTGTTTTTT. Full variable domain (rest looked up from reference TRBV7-9 and TRBJ1-4): DTGVSQNPRHKITKRGQNVTFRCDPISEHNRLYWYRQTLGQGPEFLTYFQNEAQLEKSRLLSDRFSAERPKGSFSTLEIQRTEQGDSAMYLCASSSRTGGGEKLFFGSGTQLSVL.

V is TRBV6-1 and J is TRBJ1-5; D not resolved. The CDR3 is made up of 13 amino acids. The V gene lost 2 bases and the J gene lost 6 bases, with 8 bases spanning the gap. Per the germline V gene, CDR1 is MNHNS and CDR2 is SASEGT. The CDR3 DNA sequence: TGTGCCAGCAGTGAACAACTTGGTCAGCCCCAGCATTTT. Its protein product is CASSEQLGQPQHF.

The V gene is TRBV24-1, the J gene TRBJ2-6; D not resolved. Germline V gene sequence: CDR1 KGHDR, CDR2 SFDVKD. Deletions cut 4 bases from V and 0 bases from J, with 9 bases between. CDR3 length: 16 residues. The CDR3 nucleotides are TGTGCCACCAGTGAGCCAACTCGCTCTGGGGCCAACGTCCTGACTTTC. Its protein product is CATSEPTRSGANVLTF.

The DNA of the CDR3 is TGCGCCAGCAGCCCGGAACACGTCTATGGCTACACCTTC. This sequence encodes CASSPEHVYGYTF. The chain couples TRBV5-1 to TRBJ1-2; no reliable D call. This CDR3 has 13 residues. The germline CDR1 and CDR2 sequences are SGHRS and YFSETQ. V lost 4 bases and J lost 4, with 11 bases in between.

This clonotype was seen more than once but under ten times. J is TRBJ1-1 and V is TRBV29-1, with unresolved D. The germline V gene has CDR1 SQVTM and CDR2 ANQGSEA. V lost 7 bases, J lost 0 bases, and 12 bases lay in between. This CDR3 is built from 13 residues. The DNA for the CDR3 is TGCAGCGGCTCCCAGGCGATGAACACTGAAGCTTTCTTT. This translates into CSGSQAMNTEAFF.

This clonotype was observed a few times. V usage is TRBV6-1 and J usage is TRBJ1-1, with D unresolved. The CDR3 consists of 14 residues. Germline CDR1 MNHNS, CDR2 SASEGT. V shed 6 bases and J shed 1 base, with 12 bases lying between them. CDR3 protein: CASRLSRSNTEAFF. DNA of the CDR3: TGTGCCAGCAGGTTGAGTAGATCGAACACTGAAGCTTTCTTT.

The V and J genes are TRBV27 and TRBJ2-1; 10 bases map to TRBD2. Germline V gene lookup returns CDR1 MNHEY and CDR2 SMNVEV (reference sequence). J gave up 5 bases and V 5 bases, and 3 bases lay outside the gene matches. The CDR3 contains 14 residues. The CDR3 coding sequence is TGTGCCAGCAGTGTGGGACTAGCGCACAATGAGCAGTTCTTC. This translates into CASSVGLAHNEQFF.

Only a few counts were recorded for this clonotype. This chain connects TRBV10-3 to TRBJ1-2; unclear D gene. This CDR3 has 11 amino acids. V lost 3 bases and J 4 bases, leaving 3 bases between the germline ends. Germline V gives CDR1 ENHRY, CDR2 SYGVKD. The CDR3 loop is CAISDGYGYTF. DNA of the CDR3: TGTGCCATCAGTGACGGCTATGGCTACACCTTC.

The gene calls are TRBV5-1 and TRBJ2-3; D is unclear. CDR1 SGHRS and CDR2 YFSETQ come from the germline V gene. The CDR3 consists of 16 residues. V was shortened by 0 bases and J by 6 bases, with 17 bases between the two germline ends. CDR3 region: CASSLDPLALADTQYF. CDR3 DNA sequence: TGCGCCAGCAGCTTGGATCCCCTTGCTTTGGCCGATACGCAGTATTTT.

The rearrangement joins TRBV27 to TRBJ1-6, with D perhaps TRBD1 (5 bases). The CDR3 loop spans 18 amino acids. The V end was cut by 2 bases, the J end by 8 bases, with 22 bases between. From germline, CDR1 is MNHEY and CDR2 SMNVEV (reference sequence). CDR3 in amino acids: CASSLTFRPGTLHSPLHF. The CDR3 DNA sequence: TGTGCCAGCAGTTTAACATTCCGGCCAGGGACTCTTCATTCACCCCTCCACTTT.

Only a few counts were recorded for this clonotype. V usage is TRBV9 and J usage is TRBJ2-2; D not certain. The CDR3 spans 13 residues. Germline V gene sequence: CDR1 SGDLS, CDR2 YYNGEE. V was pared by 0 bases and J by 6 bases, with 6 bases between. CDR3 bases: TGTGCCAGCAGCGTAGCTCAGGCCGGGGAGCTGTTTTTT. Protein product: CASSVAQAGELFF.

This clonotype was seen a few times. V and J are TRBV5-4 and TRBJ2-2; D possibly uses TRBD1 or TRBD2 (6 bases each). V dropped 5 bases and J dropped 5 bases, with 16 bases sitting between them. From germline, CDR1 is SGHNT and CDR2 YYREEE (reference sequence). The CDR3 spans 15 residues. The CDR3 reads CASSYDRRATGELFF. The CDR3 bases are TGTGCCAGCAGTTATGACAGGAGGGCGACCGGGGAGCTGTTTTTT.

CDR3 loop: CASSRDWLQFF. For the CDR3, the DNA is TGTGCCAGCAGCCGTGACTGGTTGCAGTTCTTC. The chain is built from TRBV6-2 or TRBV6-3 and TRBJ2-1; D is undetermined. The germline V and J ends were trimmed by 6 bases and 12 bases, with 12 bases remaining between them. The CDR3 totals 11 residues. The V gene's germline CDR1 is MNHEY and CDR2 SVGEGT.

The J gene is TRBJ2-1, the V gene TRBV7-9; 11 positions agree with TRBD2. The CDR3 consists of 15 residues. The germline V gene encodes CDR1 SEHNR and CDR2 FQNEAQ (reference sequence). Trimming at V came to 3 bases and at J to 10 bases, leaving 8 bases not matched to a gene. DNA for the CDR3: TGTGCCAGCAGCTTCGGTAGCGGGAGGGCCGGGGAGCAGTTCTTC. This translates into CASSFGSGRAGEQFF.

In this sample, this clonotype turned up a few times. The J gene is TRBJ2-3, the V gene TRBV6-5; 7 bases are shared with TRBD2. Per the germline V gene, CDR1 is MNHEY and CDR2 is SVGAGI. After removal of 6 bases from V and 3 bases from J, the junction contained 6 bases not matched to a gene. The CDR3 consists of 14 residues. CDR3 coding DNA: TGTGCCAGCAGGTTGACTAGCAGTACAGATACGCAGTATTTT. It yields the protein CASRLTSSTDTQYF.

This sequence joins TRBV20-1 and TRBJ2-3; 11 bases map to TRBD2. Trimming took 5 bases from V and 2 from J; bases not matched to a gene: 3. Looked up from germline, CDR1 is DFQATT and CDR2 is SNEGSKA (reference sequence). The CDR3 contains 14 residues. The CDR3 here is CSAVTSGDTDTQYF. CDR3 DNA: TGCAGTGCTGTGACTAGCGGGGACACAGATACGCAGTATTTT.

This clonotype came up many times. The chain couples TRBV2 to TRBJ2-7, with D hard to call. V lost 0 bases, J lost 0 bases, and 6 bases lay in between. Germline CDR1 and CDR2: SNHLY and FYNNEI. This CDR3 is 14 amino acids long. The CDR3 DNA is TGTGCCAGCAGTGAAGCAGGAAGCTCCTACGAGCAGTACTTC. This gives the protein CASSEAGSSYEQYF.